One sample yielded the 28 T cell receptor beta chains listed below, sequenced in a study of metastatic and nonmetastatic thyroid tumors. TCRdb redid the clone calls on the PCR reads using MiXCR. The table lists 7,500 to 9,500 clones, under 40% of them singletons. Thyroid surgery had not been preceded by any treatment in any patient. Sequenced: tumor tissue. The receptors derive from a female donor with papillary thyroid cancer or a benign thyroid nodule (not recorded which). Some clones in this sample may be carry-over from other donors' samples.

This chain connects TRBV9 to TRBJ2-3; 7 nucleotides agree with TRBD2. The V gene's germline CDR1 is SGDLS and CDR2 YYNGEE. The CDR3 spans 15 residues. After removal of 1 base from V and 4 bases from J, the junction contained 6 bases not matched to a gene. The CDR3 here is CASSVTGRSPDTQYF. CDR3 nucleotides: TGTGCCAGCAGCGTAACCGGGAGGTCACCAGATACGCAGTATTTT. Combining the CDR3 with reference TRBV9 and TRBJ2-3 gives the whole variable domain DSGVTQTPKHLITATGQRVTLRCSPRSGDLSVYWYQQSLDQGLQFLIQYYNGEERAKGNILERFSAQQFPDLHSELNLSSLELGDSALYFCASSVTGRSPDTQYFGPGTRLTVL.

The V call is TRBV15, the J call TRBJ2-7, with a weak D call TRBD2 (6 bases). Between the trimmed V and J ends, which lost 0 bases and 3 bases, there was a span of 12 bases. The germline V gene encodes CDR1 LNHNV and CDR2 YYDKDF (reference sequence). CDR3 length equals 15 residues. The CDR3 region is CATSRDPGAGYEQYF. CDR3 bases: TGTGCCACCAGCAGAGACCCGGGAGCAGGCTACGAGCAGTACTTC.

CDR3 coding DNA: TGTGCCAGCAGTTCAGGGGGACACTCTGCCACCGGGGAGCTGTTTTTT. Translation: CASSSGGHSATGELFF. V gene TRBV28 combines with J gene TRBJ2-2; the match to TRBD1 covers 7 bases. The CDR3 loop spans 16 amino acids. With V trimmed by 4 bases and J by 4 bases, 9 bases remained unmatched. Germline V gene lookup returns CDR1 MDHEN and CDR2 SYDVKM.

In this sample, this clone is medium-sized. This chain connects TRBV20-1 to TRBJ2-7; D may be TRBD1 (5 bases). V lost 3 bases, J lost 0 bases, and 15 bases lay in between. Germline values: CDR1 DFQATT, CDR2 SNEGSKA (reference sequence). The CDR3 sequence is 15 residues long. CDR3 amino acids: CSASGQGSISYEQYF. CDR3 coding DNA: TGCAGTGCTAGTGGGCAGGGCTCTATCTCCTACGAGCAGTACTTC.

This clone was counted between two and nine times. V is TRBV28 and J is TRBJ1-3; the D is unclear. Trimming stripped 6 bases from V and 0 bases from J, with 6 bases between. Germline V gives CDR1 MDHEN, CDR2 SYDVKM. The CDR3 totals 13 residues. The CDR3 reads CASSAPSGNTIYF. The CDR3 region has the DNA TGTGCCAGCAGCGCTCCCTCTGGAAACACCATATATTTT.

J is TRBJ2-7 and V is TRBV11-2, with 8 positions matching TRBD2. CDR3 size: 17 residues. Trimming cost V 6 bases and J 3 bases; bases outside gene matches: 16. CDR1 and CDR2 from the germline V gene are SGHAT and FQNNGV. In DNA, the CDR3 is TGTGCCAGCAGTCCCGCGGCGGGGGGAGAGAAAATCTACGAGCAGTACTTC. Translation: CASSPAAGGEKIYEQYF.

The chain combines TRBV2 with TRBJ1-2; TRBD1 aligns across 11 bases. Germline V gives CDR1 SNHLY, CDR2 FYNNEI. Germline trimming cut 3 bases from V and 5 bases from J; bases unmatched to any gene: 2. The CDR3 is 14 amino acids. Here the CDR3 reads CASSEDRGLYGYTF. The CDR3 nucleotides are TGTGCCAGCAGTGAGGACAGGGGGCTTTATGGCTACACCTTC.

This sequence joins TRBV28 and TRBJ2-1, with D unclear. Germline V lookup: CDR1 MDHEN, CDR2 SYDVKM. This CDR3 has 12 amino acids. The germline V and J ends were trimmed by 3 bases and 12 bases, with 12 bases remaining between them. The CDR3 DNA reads TGTGCCAGCAGTTTTCCTCAGTGGTGGCAGTTCTTC. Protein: CASSFPQWWQFF.

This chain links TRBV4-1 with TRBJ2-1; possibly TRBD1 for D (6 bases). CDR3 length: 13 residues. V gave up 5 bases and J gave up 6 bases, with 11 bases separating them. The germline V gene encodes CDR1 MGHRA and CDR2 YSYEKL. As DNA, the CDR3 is TGCGCCAGCAGCTATGACAGGTCCAATGAGCAGTTCTTC. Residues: CASSYDRSNEQFF.

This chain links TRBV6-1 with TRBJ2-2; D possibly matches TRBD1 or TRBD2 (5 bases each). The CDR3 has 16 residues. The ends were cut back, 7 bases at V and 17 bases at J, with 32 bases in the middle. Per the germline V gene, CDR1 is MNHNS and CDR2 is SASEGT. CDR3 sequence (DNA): TGTGCCAGCAATCCCCGGGGCAGGGTTAACACCGGGGAGATATTTTTT. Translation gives CASNPRGRVNTGEIFF.

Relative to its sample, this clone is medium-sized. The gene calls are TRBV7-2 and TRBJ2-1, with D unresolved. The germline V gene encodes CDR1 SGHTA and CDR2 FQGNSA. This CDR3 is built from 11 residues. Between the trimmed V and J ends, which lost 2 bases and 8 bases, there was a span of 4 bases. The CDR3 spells CASSLMYEQFF. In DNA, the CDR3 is TGTGCCAGCAGCTTAATGTATGAGCAGTTCTTC.

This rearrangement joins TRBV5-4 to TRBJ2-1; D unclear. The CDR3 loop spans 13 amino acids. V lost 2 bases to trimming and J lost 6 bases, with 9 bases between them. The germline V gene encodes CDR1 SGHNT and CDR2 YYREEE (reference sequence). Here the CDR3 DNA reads TGTGCCAGCAGCTTACTTGGTCCCAATGAGCAGTTCTTC. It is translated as CASSLLGPNEQFF.

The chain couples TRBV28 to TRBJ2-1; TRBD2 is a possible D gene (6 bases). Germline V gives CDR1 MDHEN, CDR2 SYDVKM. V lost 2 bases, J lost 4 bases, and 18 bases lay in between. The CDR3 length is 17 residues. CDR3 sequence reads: CASSLDRLAEDYNEQFF. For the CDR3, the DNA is TGTGCCAGCAGTTTAGATAGGTTAGCGGAGGATTACAATGAGCAGTTCTTC.

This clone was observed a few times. The CDR3 DNA is TGTGCCACCAGTGATTTGCCACCCCAAGACGAGCAGTACTTC. This encodes CATSDLPPQDEQYF. The V and J genes are TRBV24-1 and TRBJ2-7, with unresolved D. This CDR3 comprises 14 residues. Germline V gene data show CDR1 as KGHDR and CDR2 as SFDVKD. Trimming removed 0 bases from V and 5 bases from J, with 10 bases in between.

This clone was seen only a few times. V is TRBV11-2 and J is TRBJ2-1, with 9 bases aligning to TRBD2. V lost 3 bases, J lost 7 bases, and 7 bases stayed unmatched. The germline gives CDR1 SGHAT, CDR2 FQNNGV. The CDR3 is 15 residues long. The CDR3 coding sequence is TGTGCCAGCAGCTTGGTAGCGGGAGAAAAGAATGAGCAGTTCTTC. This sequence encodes CASSLVAGEKNEQFF.

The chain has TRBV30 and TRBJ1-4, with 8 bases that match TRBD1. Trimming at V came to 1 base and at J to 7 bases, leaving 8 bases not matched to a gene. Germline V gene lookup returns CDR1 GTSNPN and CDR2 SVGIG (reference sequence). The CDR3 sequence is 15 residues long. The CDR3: CAWSAAGGAAEKLFF. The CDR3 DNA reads TGTGCCTGGAGTGCCGCAGGGGGCGCGGCTGAAAAACTGTTTTTT.

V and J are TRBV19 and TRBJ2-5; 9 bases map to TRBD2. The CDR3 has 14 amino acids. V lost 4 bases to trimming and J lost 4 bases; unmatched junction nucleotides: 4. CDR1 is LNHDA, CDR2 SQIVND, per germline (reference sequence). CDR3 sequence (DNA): TGTGCCAGTAGTACCTTAGCGGGAGTAGAGACCCAGTACTTC. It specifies CASSTLAGVETQYF.

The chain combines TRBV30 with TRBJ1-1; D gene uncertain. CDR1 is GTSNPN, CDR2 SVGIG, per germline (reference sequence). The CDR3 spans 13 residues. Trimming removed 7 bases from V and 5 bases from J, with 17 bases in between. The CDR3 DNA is TGTGCCTCGAGGGATAAGGGTTGGACTGAAGCTTTCTTT. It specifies CASRDKGWTEAFF.

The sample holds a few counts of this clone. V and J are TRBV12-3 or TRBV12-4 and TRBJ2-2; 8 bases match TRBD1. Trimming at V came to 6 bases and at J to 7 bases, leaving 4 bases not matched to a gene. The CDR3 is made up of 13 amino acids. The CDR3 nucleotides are TGTGCCAGCAGCTGGACAGGGTACGGGGAGCTGTTTTTT. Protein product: CASSWTGYGELFF.

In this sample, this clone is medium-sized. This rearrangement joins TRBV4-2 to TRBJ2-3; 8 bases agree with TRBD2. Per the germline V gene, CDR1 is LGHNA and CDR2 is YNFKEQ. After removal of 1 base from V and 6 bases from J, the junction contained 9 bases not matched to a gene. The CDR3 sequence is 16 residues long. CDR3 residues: CASSQVTGGGSDTQYF. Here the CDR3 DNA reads TGTGCCAGCAGCCAAGTAACCGGGGGGGGCTCGGATACGCAGTATTTT.

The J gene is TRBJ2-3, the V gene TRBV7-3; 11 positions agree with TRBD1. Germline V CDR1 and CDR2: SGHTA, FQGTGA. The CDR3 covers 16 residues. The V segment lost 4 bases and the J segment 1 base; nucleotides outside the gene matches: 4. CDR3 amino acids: CASSWGTGGRTDTQYF. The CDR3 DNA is TGTGCCAGCAGCTGGGGGACAGGGGGTCGCACAGATACGCAGTATTTT.

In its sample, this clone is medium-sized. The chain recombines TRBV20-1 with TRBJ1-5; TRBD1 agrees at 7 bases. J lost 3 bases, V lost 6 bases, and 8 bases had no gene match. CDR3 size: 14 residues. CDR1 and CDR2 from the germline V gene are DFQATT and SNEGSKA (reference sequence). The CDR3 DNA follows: TGCAGTGCGCGTGACAGGGAGGACAATCAGCCCCAGCATTTT. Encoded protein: CSARDREDNQPQHF.

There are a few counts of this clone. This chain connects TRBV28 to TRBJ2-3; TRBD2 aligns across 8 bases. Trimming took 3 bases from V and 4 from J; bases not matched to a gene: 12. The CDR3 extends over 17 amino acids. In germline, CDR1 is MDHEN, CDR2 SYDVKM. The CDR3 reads CASSLYTGGQLADTQYF. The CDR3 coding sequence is TGTGCCAGCAGTTTGTATACGGGGGGGCAACTTGCAGATACGCAGTATTTT.

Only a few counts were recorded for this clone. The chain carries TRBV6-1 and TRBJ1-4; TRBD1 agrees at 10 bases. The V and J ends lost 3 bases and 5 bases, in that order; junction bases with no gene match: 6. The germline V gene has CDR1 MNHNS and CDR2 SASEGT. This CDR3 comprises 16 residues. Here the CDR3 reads CASSDLPGQGNEKLFF. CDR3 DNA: TGTGCCAGCAGTGACTTGCCGGGACAGGGGAATGAAAAACTGTTTTTT.

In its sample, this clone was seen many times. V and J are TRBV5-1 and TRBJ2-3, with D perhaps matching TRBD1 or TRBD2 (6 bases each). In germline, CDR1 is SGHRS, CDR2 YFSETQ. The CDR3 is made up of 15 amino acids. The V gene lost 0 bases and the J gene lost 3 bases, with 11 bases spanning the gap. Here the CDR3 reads CASSLETGTTDTQYF. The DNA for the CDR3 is TGCGCCAGCAGCTTGGAAACAGGGACTACAGATACGCAGTATTTT.

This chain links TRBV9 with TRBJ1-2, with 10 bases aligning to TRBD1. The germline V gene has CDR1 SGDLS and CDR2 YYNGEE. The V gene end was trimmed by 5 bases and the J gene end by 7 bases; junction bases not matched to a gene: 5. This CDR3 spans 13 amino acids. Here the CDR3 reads CASRATGGFGYTF. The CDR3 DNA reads TGTGCCAGCAGAGCGACAGGGGGCTTTGGCTACACCTTC.

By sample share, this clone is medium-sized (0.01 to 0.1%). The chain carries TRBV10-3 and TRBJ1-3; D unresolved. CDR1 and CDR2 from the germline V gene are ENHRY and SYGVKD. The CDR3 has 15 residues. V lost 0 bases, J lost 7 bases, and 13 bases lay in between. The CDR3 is CAISESLGSGNTIYF. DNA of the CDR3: TGTGCCATCAGTGAGTCCCTCGGGTCGGGGAACACCATATATTTT.

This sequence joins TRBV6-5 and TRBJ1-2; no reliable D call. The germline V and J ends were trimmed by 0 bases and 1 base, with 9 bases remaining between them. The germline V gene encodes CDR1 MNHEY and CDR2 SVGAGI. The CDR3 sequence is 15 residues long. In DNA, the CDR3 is TGTGCCAGCAGTTACTCACCTCAAGATAACTATGGCTACACCTTC. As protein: CASSYSPQDNYGYTF.